These 14 T cell receptor beta chains share one sample of origin, sequenced in a study of OX40 agonist ivuxolimab in advanced cancers. Using immunoSEQ multiplex PCR, the repertoire was profiled, and TCRdb retains in-frame clones only, with some absent. The repertoire holds approximately 91,000 clones, with roughly nine tenths as singletons. Source: CD4+ or CD8+ T cells sorted from blood, taken in a trial of the OX40 agonist ivuxolimab. The source of these receptors is an adult with an advanced solid tumor such as melanoma, head and neck, liver or kidney cancer.

This chain links TRBV2 with TRBJ2-5, with unresolved D. V dropped 6 bases and J dropped 5 bases, with 7 bases sitting between them. Germline V gene data show CDR1 as SNHLY and CDR2 as FYNNEI. This CDR3 contains 11 residues. The CDR3 nucleotides are TGTGCCAGCAGGGTCCGGGAGACCCAGTACTTC. Protein product: CASRVRETQYF.

A single count supports this clone. V and J are TRBV10-2 and TRBJ2-3; the D is unclear. The CDR3 spans 14 residues. Trimming stripped 4 bases from V and 1 base from J, with 9 bases between. Germline V gene lookup returns CDR1 WSHSY and CDR2 SAAADI. For the CDR3, the DNA is TGCGCCAGCAGTGTGGTCCTACGCACAGATACGCAGTATTTT. Amino acid sequence: CASSVVLRTDTQYF.

This clone was seen just once. The chain recombines TRBV5-1 with TRBJ2-2; 9 nucleotides match TRBD2. This CDR3 spans 17 amino acids. J gave up 5 bases and V 4 bases, and 12 bases lay outside the gene matches. Germline loops: CDR1 SGHRS, CDR2 YFSETQ. The CDR3 nucleotides are TGCGCCAGCAGCCCCCCCGGCGGGGGGGCTTATACCGGGGAGCTGTTTTTT. Protein: CASSPPGGGAYTGELFF.

This sequence joins TRBV9 and TRBJ2-7; weak D call: TRBD2 (5 bases). CDR3 length: 14 residues. With 4 bases removed from V and 3 bases from J, the gap between germline ends came to 14 bases. Germline V lookup: CDR1 SGDLS, CDR2 YYNGEE. The CDR3: CASSYQGSGYEQYF. The CDR3 coding sequence is TGTGCCAGCAGCTACCAAGGGAGCGGCTACGAGCAGTACTTC.

The chain links TRBV5-1 to TRBJ2-3, with TRBD1 matching 9 bases. CDR1 is SGHRS and CDR2 is YFSETQ in the germline V gene. The CDR3 length is 15 residues. V lost 4 bases and J lost 3; bases outside the gene matches: 6. CDR3 nucleotide sequence: TGCGCCAGCAGCCGGCGGACAGGGGAGACAGATACGCAGTATTTT. Translation: CASSRRTGETDTQYF. The full variable domain, with the rest looked up from reference TRBV5-1 and TRBJ2-3, is KAGVTQTPRYLIKTRGQQVTLSCSPISGHRSVSWYQQTPGQGLQFLFEYFSETQRNKGNFPGRFSGRQFSNSRSEMNVSTLELGDSALYLCASSRRTGETDTQYFGPGTRLTVL.

This chain joins TRBV6-1 and TRBJ1-2; D is perhaps TRBD1 (5 bases). The CDR3 is 15 residues long. V was trimmed by 2 bases and J by 5 bases, leaving 15 bases between them. Germline-derived CDR1 and CDR2 are MNHNS and SASEGT. The CDR3 here is CASSESFGTSYGYTF. DNA of the CDR3: TGTGCCAGCAGTGAATCTTTTGGGACCTCGTATGGCTACACCTTC.

About this clone: Other nucleotide sequences in the sample specify the same CDR3. This sequence joins TRBV9 and TRBJ2-5, with TRBD2 matching over 7 bases. Germline V CDR1 and CDR2: SGDLS, YYNGEE. The CDR3 extends over 15 amino acids. Unmatched junction bases numbered 7, after V lost 0 bases and J lost 5 bases. The DNA for the CDR3 is TGTGCCAGCAGCGTAGGACTAGCAGGTGGCGAGACCCAGTACTTC. This gives the protein CASSVGLAGGETQYF.

This sequence joins TRBV4-1 and TRBJ1-2, with a weak D call TRBD1 (5 bases). Germline CDR1 MGHRA, CDR2 YSYEKL. This CDR3 comprises 16 residues. Trimming stripped 0 bases from V and 4 bases from J, with 15 bases between. As DNA, the CDR3 is TGCGCCAGCAGCCAAGATCCAGCGGGGCCGCGCTATGGCTACACCTTC. Residues: CASSQDPAGPRYGYTF.

CDR3 nucleotide sequence: TGTGCCAGCAGTTCCTACCGGGGCACTGAAGCTTTCTTT. It yields the protein CASSSYRGTEAFF. The V gene is TRBV6-5, the J gene TRBJ1-1; D call uncertain. The CDR3 contains 13 residues. V was pared by 4 bases and J by 4 bases, with 10 bases between. Per germline, CDR1 MNHEY and CDR2 SVGAGI.

The chain carries TRBV2 and TRBJ2-5, with D possibly TRBD1 on 5 matching bases. CDR3 size: 14 residues. Per the germline V gene, CDR1 is SNHLY and CDR2 is FYNNEI. Trimming cost V 4 bases and J 7 bases, with 16 bases left between them. CDR3 coding DNA: TGTGCCAGCAGTGGGTTGACAGCCACCGGGACCCAGTACTTC. It yields the protein CASSGLTATGTQYF.

The CDR3 DNA reads TGCAGTGCTAGCCCGGGAACTGAAGCTTTCTTT. Translation gives CSASPGTEAFF. The rearrangement joins TRBV20-1 to TRBJ1-1; no clear D. This CDR3 is built from 11 residues. Germline V gene data show CDR1 as DFQATT and CDR2 as SNEGSKA (reference sequence). V lost 3 bases and J 5 bases, leaving 7 bases between the germline ends.

The chain carries TRBV19 and TRBJ2-1; D not certain. CDR3 size: 15 residues. The germline V and J ends were trimmed by 7 bases and 0 bases, with 13 bases remaining between them. Germline V lookup: CDR1 LNHDA, CDR2 SQIVND (reference sequence). The CDR3 coding sequence is TGTGCCAGTACCCTCGGCCGGAGCTCCTACAATGAGCAGTTCTTC. Translation gives CASTLGRSSYNEQFF.

This clone appeared a few times. Written as DNA, the CDR3 is TGTGCCAGCAGGACAGGGGGCCAAGGCTACACCTTC. Protein sequence: CASRTGGQGYTF. The V and J genes are TRBV2 and TRBJ1-2; TRBD1 matches at 10 bases. V shed 6 bases and J 8 bases; nucleotides not matched to a gene: 3. This CDR3 contains 12 residues. CDR1 SNHLY and CDR2 FYNNEI come from the germline V gene.

A remark on this clone: Compared with germline, one end of the junction differs, possibly owing to a read error. The chain recombines TRBV5-1 with TRBJ2-3; 7 positions agree with TRBD1. CDR1 is SGHRS and CDR2 is YFSETQ in the germline V gene. The CDR3 extends over 15 amino acids. The CDR3 reads CASRLEGASTDTQYF. CDR3 nucleotides: TGCGCCAGCCGCTTAGAGGGGGCGAGCACAGATACGCAGTATTTT.